The 18 T cell receptor beta chains given below trace back to one sample, sequenced in a study of OX40 agonist ivuxolimab in advanced cancers. Sequencing used immunoSEQ multiplex PCR; TCRdb keeps in-frame clones, though not all of them. This sample has about 17,000 clones, with roughly 86% found just once. The material sequenced was CD4+ or CD8+ T cells sorted from blood, taken in a trial of the OX40 agonist ivuxolimab. These receptor sequences come from an adult with an advanced solid tumor such as melanoma, head and neck, liver or kidney cancer.

The genes are TRBV5-4 and TRBJ2-6, with D perhaps matching TRBD1 (7 bases). This CDR3 is 15 amino acids long. The V end lost 4 bases, the J end lost 2 bases, and 10 bases lay between the germline ends. Germline values: CDR1 SGHNT, CDR2 YYREEE (reference sequence). The CDR3 DNA reads as TGTGCCAGCAGCCAGGGGGGCGCTGGGGCCAACGTCCTGACTTTC. This gives the protein CASSQGGAGANVLTF.

The chain recombines TRBV5-1 with TRBJ2-1; a possible D gene is TRBD2 (5 bases). In germline, CDR1 is SGHRS, CDR2 YFSETQ. The CDR3 runs to 13 residues. V was clipped by 6 bases and J by 0 bases, with 7 bases between them. In DNA, the CDR3 is TGCGCCAGCACTAGCTACTCCTACAATGAGCAGTTCTTC. Protein: CASTSYSYNEQFF.

The V gene is TRBV4-2, the J gene TRBJ1-6, with D possibly being TRBD1 (5 bases). This CDR3 spans 15 amino acids. Germline CDR1 LGHNA, CDR2 YNFKEQ. The ends were cut back, 6 bases at V and 7 bases at J, with 16 bases in the middle. The CDR3 reads CASSPGGGMNSPLHF. DNA for the CDR3: TGTGCCAGCAGTCCCGGGGGGGGAATGAATTCACCCCTCCACTTT.

V is TRBV19 and J is TRBJ1-3, with D unclear. This CDR3 has 14 residues. Looked up from germline, CDR1 is LNHDA and CDR2 is SQIVND (reference sequence). Between the trimmed V and J ends, which lost 4 bases and 4 bases, there was a span of 11 bases. In nucleotides, the CDR3 is TGTGCCAGTAGTACCCAGGTGTTCGGAAACACCATATATTTT. Translated: CASSTQVFGNTIYF.

This chain uses TRBV19 with TRBJ2-7, with D possibly matching TRBD1 (6 bases). The CDR3 extends over 13 amino acids. Germline assignment: CDR1 LNHDA and CDR2 SQIVND (reference sequence). Trimming pared 5 bases from V and 5 bases from J, leaving 13 bases between. The CDR3 region has the DNA TGTGCCAGTAGTTCGGACAGATTCCACGAGCAGTACTTC. It codes for CASSSDRFHEQYF.

The rearrangement links TRBV5-1 to TRBJ2-2, with 8 bases lining up with TRBD1. The CDR3 is made up of 15 amino acids. Germline V lookup: CDR1 SGHRS, CDR2 YFSETQ. V was pared by 2 bases and J by 1 base, with 1 base of the junction left unmatched. The CDR3 loop is CASSLGQGNTGELFF. The CDR3 DNA is TGCGCCAGCAGCTTAGGACAGGGGAACACCGGGGAGCTGTTTTTT.

The gene calls are TRBV6-5 and TRBJ1-2; D call uncertain. Germline V gives CDR1 MNHEY, CDR2 SVGAGI. Trimming pared 4 bases from V and 4 bases from J, leaving 19 bases between. CDR3 length: 16 amino acids. The chain's CDR3 is CASSSNSGGRTYGYTF. The CDR3 DNA is TGTGCCAGCAGTTCCAACTCAGGAGGGCGAACCTATGGCTACACCTTC.

V gene TRBV6-5 combines with J gene TRBJ2-1; perhaps TRBD2 as D (6 bases). Germline V gene sequence: CDR1 MNHEY, CDR2 SVGAGI. Trimming pared 6 bases from V and 7 bases from J, leaving 16 bases between. The length of the CDR3 is 14 residues. The CDR3 DNA sequence: TGTGCCAGCAGGCAGGACCTAGCGAGTAATGAGCAGTTCTTC. It translates to CASRQDLASNEQFF.

The chain recombines TRBV23-1 with TRBJ1-4; no clear D. TRBV23-1 is an open reading frame whose function is uncertain. CDR3 length equals 16 residues. V lost 6 bases and J 2 bases, leaving 16 bases between the germline ends. The CDR3 DNA reads as TGCGCCAGCAGCCGTGGACCCCGCGGGACTAATGAAAAACTGTTTTTT. Amino acid sequence: CASSRGPRGTNEKLFF.

The chain uses TRBV30 and TRBJ2-2; D tentatively fits TRBD1 or TRBD2 (5 bases each). The germline V and J ends were trimmed by 3 bases and 3 bases, with 17 bases remaining between them. The V gene's germline CDR1 is GTSNPN and CDR2 SVGIG (reference sequence). This CDR3 has 16 residues. In nucleotides, the CDR3 is TGTGCCTGGAGAACGGGACGCTCAAGCGACACCGGGGAGCTGTTTTTT. Residues: CAWRTGRSSDTGELFF.

This chain joins TRBV7-8 and TRBJ1-1; no clear D gene. V was cut by 0 bases and J by 7 bases, with 12 bases left in between. The CDR3 loop spans 14 amino acids. The germline gives CDR1 SGHVS, CDR2 FQNEAQ. The DNA for the CDR3 is TGTGCCAGCAGCTTAGCAGGGTTGACTGTTGAAGCTTTCTTT. It yields the protein CASSLAGLTVEAFF. Variable domain in full (rest from reference TRBV7-8 and TRBJ1-1): GAGVSQSPRYKVAKRGQDVALRCDPISGHVSLFWYQQALGQGPEFLTYFQNEAQLDKSGLPSDRFFAERPEGSVSTLKIQRTQQEDSAVYLCASSLAGLTVEAFFGQGTRLTVV.

The chain links TRBV6-5 to TRBJ2-3; TRBD2 matches at 8 bases. CDR1 MNHEY and CDR2 SVGAGI come from the germline V gene. The CDR3 covers 14 residues. The J segment lost 2 bases and the V segment lost 10 bases, leaving 8 bases of the junction unmatched. CDR3 DNA sequence: TGTGCCACCGGACTAGCCCTTTCCACAGATACGCAGTATTTT. Its translation is CATGLALSTDTQYF.

Only one count was recorded for this clone. V and J are TRBV28 and TRBJ2-5; D might be TRBD1 (5 bases). The J call is uncertain, as TRBJ2-7 better fits the DNA end. CDR1 MDHEN and CDR2 SYDVKM come from the germline V gene. The CDR3 totals 12 residues. The DNA of the CDR3 is TGTGCCAGCAGTTTAATTAGGGGCGAGCAGTACTTC. This codes for CASSLIRGEQYF.

V gene TRBV30 combines with J gene TRBJ2-7; D remains ambiguous. CDR3 length: 12 amino acids. The germline gives CDR1 GTSNPN, CDR2 SVGIG (reference sequence). V lost 3 bases to trimming and J lost 0 bases, with 6 bases between them. CDR3 DNA: TGTGCCTGGAGGTTAAACTCCTACGAGCAGTACTTC. Residues: CAWRLNSYEQYF.

The chain's CDR3 is CASSLSGGLNTGELFF. Written as DNA, the CDR3 is TGTGCCAGCAGCTTGTCGGGGGGCCTGAACACCGGGGAGCTGTTTTTT. The rearrangement joins TRBV7-2 to TRBJ2-2, with a tentative D call TRBD2 (7 bases). The CDR3 consists of 16 residues. Trimming left V 3 bases short and J 1 base short, with 12 bases between. Germline lookup yields CDR1 SGHTA and CDR2 FQGNSA.

V and J are TRBV4-1 and TRBJ2-4, with a tentative D call TRBD2 (6 bases). Germline CDR1 and CDR2: MGHRA and YSYEKL. The CDR3 sequence is 18 residues long. Trimming left V 0 bases short and J 0 bases short, with 15 bases between. CDR3 in DNA: TGCGCCAGCAGCCAAGATTCGGGAGACCACGTAGCCAAAAACATTCAGTACTTC. It yields the protein CASSQDSGDHVAKNIQYF.

The rearrangement uses TRBV5-4 and TRBJ2-3; 8 bases match TRBD1. CDR1 and CDR2 from the germline V gene are SGHNT and YYREEE (reference sequence). Trimming removed 4 bases from V and 2 bases from J; junction bases left unmatched: 6. This CDR3 contains 15 residues. The CDR3 bases are TGTGCCAGCAGCGCCGGGACAGGAATCACAGATACGCAGTATTTT. Encoded protein: CASSAGTGITDTQYF.

The DNA for the CDR3 is TGCAGCGTCCTAACCGGGACAGCGGGTGAAAAACTGTTTTTT. Its protein product is CSVLTGTAGEKLFF. This chain connects TRBV29-1 to TRBJ1-4; 7 positions agree with TRBD1. This CDR3 has 14 residues. Losses at the gene ends were 6 bases for V and 7 bases for J; bases not matched to a gene: 11. From germline, CDR1 is SQVTM and CDR2 ANQGSEA.